These T cell receptor beta chains were read from a single sample in a study of technical replicates of blood from a handful of donors. Sequencing was performed with immunoSEQ multiplex PCR; in TCRdb, only in-frame clones are kept and a portion is missing. The sample has 70,000 to 80,000 clones, roughly 91% seen once. The sample comprised T cells isolated from PBMCs. The receptors stem from a human donor in good health. Some clones in this sample may be carry-over from other donors' samples. Each CDR3 is given with its conserved first and last residue. A D gene is named only where the DNA matches it firmly. Size is stated for part of the rows, as once, few or many counts, or as a class when the clone is expanded.

D gene,V gene,J gene,clone size,CDR3 protein,CDR3 DNA
TRBD1,TRBV27,TRBJ1-2,once,CASSLTGGVGYTF,TGTGCCAGCAGCCTGACAGGGGGCGTTGGCTACACCTTC
TRBD1,TRBV28,TRBJ1-1,NA,CASSSADRWVATEAFF,TGTGCCAGCAGTTCAGCGGACAGGTGGGTGGCCACTGAAGCTTTCTTT
TRBD1,TRBV5-1,TRBJ1-1,NA,CASSVDRGRAEAFF,TGCGCCAGCAGCGTGGACAGGGGGCGGGCTGAAGCTTTCTTT
NA,TRBV29-1,TRBJ2-1,NA,CSGDKAGPYNEQFF,TGCAGCGGGGACAAAGCGGGACCTTACAATGAGCAGTTCTTC
NA,TRBV29-1,TRBJ1-2,NA,CSVAGENSNYGYTF,TGCAGCGTTGCAGGGGAGAACTCTAACTATGGCTACACCTTC
TRBD2,TRBV27,TRBJ2-3,NA,CASSRVAGADTQYF,TGTGCCAGCAGTAGGGTAGCGGGGGCAGATACGCAGTATTTT
TRBD1,TRBV28,TRBJ1-5,NA,CASSLLLHPRQGSNQPQHF,TGTGCCAGCAGTTTATTACTCCACCCCAGACAGGGGAGCAATCAGCCCCAGCATTTT
TRBD2,TRBV5-1,TRBJ2-3,NA,CASWASGRTDTQYF,TGCGCCAGCTGGGCTAGCGGACGCACAGATACGCAGTATTTT
TRBD2,TRBV10-3,TRBJ2-1,NA,CAIRPLAGDIYNEQFF,TGTGCCATCAGGCCCCTAGCGGGAGACATCTACAATGAGCAGTTCTTC
NA,TRBV30,TRBJ1-2,NA,CAWRPQGDYGYTF,TGTGCCTGGAGACCTCAGGGTGACTATGGCTACACCTTC
NA,TRBV5-1,TRBJ1-3,NA,CASSLAVNSGNTIYF,TGCGCCAGCAGCTTGGCAGTGAACTCTGGAAACACCATATATTTT
TRBD1,TRBV19,TRBJ1-5,few,CAVAGTGGGQPQHF,TGTGCCGTAGCCGGGACAGGGGGCGGTCAGCCCCAGCATTTT
NA,TRBV12-5,TRBJ2-3,NA,CASGLETGSRTDTQYF,TGTGCTAGTGGTTTGGAGACAGGCAGTCGCACAGATACGCAGTATTTT
NA,TRBV4-2,TRBJ2-7,NA,CASSSGIGGREQYF,TGTGCCAGCAGCTCGGGGATCGGAGGTCGCGAGCAGTACTTC
NA,TRBV6-5,TRBJ1-1,NA,CASSYGGLNTEAFF,TGTGCCAGCAGTTACGGCGGATTGAACACTGAAGCTTTCTTT
NA,TRBV28,TRBJ2-7,NA,CASSAGSLYEQYF,TGTGCCAGCAGTGCCGGGAGCTTATACGAGCAGTACTTC
TRBD1,TRBV7-9,TRBJ2-7,NA,CASSSPQGVSTYEQYF,TGTGCCAGCAGCTCCCCCCAGGGGGTTTCAACCTACGAGCAGTACTTC